The 11 T cell receptor beta chains listed next were all sequenced from one sample in a study of patients and donors after allogeneic stem cell transplantation. MiXCR, run by TCRdb on the RT-PCR reads, gives a single entry per CDR3 protein. This repertoire shows under 200,000 distinct CDR3 sequences, approximately 30% found once; its top ten account for around 3%. Input material: blood, either unsorted or a sorted T cell fraction (not recorded which). The source of these receptors is a human donor who was either an allogeneic HSCT recipient or a stem cell or donor lymphocyte infusion donor (not recorded which). It is not recorded whose cells these are; they may come from a transplant donor.

This clonotype was observed a few times. This chain connects TRBV6-5 to TRBJ2-1, with 7 bases fitting TRBD2. The CDR3 has 16 amino acids. The ends lost 6 bases at V and 0 bases at J; junction bases unmatched: 8. The germline gives CDR1 MNHEY, CDR2 SVGAGI. The CDR3: CASSRLAESSYNEQFF. The CDR3 nucleotides are TGTGCCAGCAGCCGACTAGCTGAGAGCTCCTACAATGAGCAGTTCTTC.

In its sample, this clonotype was seen once. The chain recombines TRBV25-1 with TRBJ2-7, with TRBD1 matching over 11 bases. V was pared by 9 bases and J by 4 bases, with 8 bases of the junction left unmatched. The CDR3 spans 14 residues. Per germline, CDR1 MGHDK and CDR2 SYGVNS. Here the CDR3 reads CASARGQGVYEQYF. The CDR3 bases are TGTGCCAGTGCTAGGGGACAGGGGGTTTACGAGCAGTACTTC.

The chain employs TRBV14 and TRBJ2-7; maybe TRBD1 (5 bases). The length of the CDR3 is 13 residues. Germline V gene sequence: CDR1 SGHDN, CDR2 FVKESK. Trimming stripped 4 bases from V and 3 bases from J, with 10 bases between. The chain's CDR3 is CASSPVDSYEQYF. CDR3 nucleotides: TGTGCCAGCAGCCCCGTCGACAGCTACGAGCAGTACTTC.

The chain couples TRBV6-2 or TRBV6-3 to TRBJ2-1; D gene uncertain. CDR1 and CDR2 (germline): MNHEY, SVGEGT. The V and J ends lost 7 bases and 10 bases respectively, with 14 bases between them. The CDR3 is 12 residues long. CDR3 sequence: CASTGFGNEQFF. CDR3 in DNA: TGTGCCAGCACTGGGTTTGGCAACGAGCAGTTCTTC.

The CDR3 DNA reads as TGTGCCAGCCTTCGGGCGGGAGGGGAAAATGAGCAGTTCTTC. It translates to CASLRAGGENEQFF. The rearrangement joins TRBV2 to TRBJ2-1, with 9 bases matching TRBD2. Germline V gene lookup returns CDR1 SNHLY and CDR2 FYNNEI. The CDR3 has 14 residues. The trim removed 8 bases at V and 7 bases at J, leaving 9 bases unmatched.

The chain has TRBV5-1 and TRBJ2-1, with D possibly TRBD2 on 6 matching bases. V lost 5 bases to trimming and J lost 9 bases, with 18 bases between them. Germline CDR1 reads SGHRS; CDR2 reads YFSETQ. This CDR3 has 14 amino acids. In DNA form, the CDR3 reads TGCGCCAGCAGACTAACGACCGCGGGGCTTGAGCAGTTCTTC. The encoded protein is CASRLTTAGLEQFF.

V and J are TRBV7-9 and TRBJ2-4; 7 bases agree with TRBD1. V was pared by 3 bases and J by 4 bases, with 6 bases of the junction left unmatched. CDR1 is SEHNR, CDR2 FQNEAQ, per germline (reference sequence). The CDR3 covers 15 residues. The CDR3 nucleotides read TGTGCCAGCAGCTTCCCTCAGGGACAGAAAAACATTCAGTACTTC. Translating it yields CASSFPQGQKNIQYF. The whole variable domain, remainder taken from reference TRBV7-9 and TRBJ2-4, is DTGVSQNPRHKITKRGQNVTFRCDPISEHNRLYWYRQTLGQGPEFLTYFQNEAQLEKSRLLSDRFSAERPKGSFSTLEIQRTEQGDSAMYLCASSFPQGQKNIQYFGAGTRLSVL.

This clonotype was detected only a few times. The V gene is TRBV7-9, the J gene TRBJ1-6; D ambiguous. Germline CDR1 and CDR2: SEHNR and FQNEAQ (reference sequence). Trimming removed 1 base from V and 16 bases from J, with 11 bases in between. The CDR3 contains 12 residues. CDR3 nucleotides: TGTGCCAGCAGCTTAGGCCCGGGAGCTCTCCACTTT. It yields the protein CASSLGPGALHF.

This clonotype was detected a few times. The rearrangement links TRBV7-6 to TRBJ1-4, with D hard to call. This CDR3 is built from 13 residues. Looked up from germline, CDR1 is SGHVS and CDR2 is FNYEAQ. Between the trimmed V and J ends, which lost 6 bases and 8 bases, there was a span of 13 bases. The CDR3 is CASRSRTGEKLFF. The CDR3 DNA is TGTGCCAGCAGATCTAGAACCGGGGAAAAACTGTTTTTT.

This sequence joins TRBV5-6 and TRBJ2-2; tentatively, D is TRBD2 (6 bases). V was clipped by 6 bases and J by 6 bases, with 12 bases between them. The V gene's germline CDR1 is SGHDT and CDR2 YYEEEE. The CDR3 contains 13 residues. The CDR3 spells CASTAPGAGELFF. As DNA, the CDR3 is TGTGCCAGCACCGCCCCGGGGGCCGGGGAGCTGTTTTTT.

This clonotype was seen a handful of times. The J gene is TRBJ1-5, the V gene TRBV20-1, with 9 bases lining up with TRBD1. Germline CDR1 and CDR2: DFQATT and SNEGSKA (reference sequence). The CDR3 contains 14 residues. Trimming removed 6 bases from V and 5 bases from J; junction bases left unmatched: 8. The CDR3 spells CSAETGGSDQPQHF. CDR3 DNA sequence: TGCAGTGCGGAAACAGGGGGCTCGGATCAGCCCCAGCATTTT.